The 17 T cell receptor beta chains below were found in one sample sequenced in a study of cytomegalovirus exposure and HLA in healthy donors. The PCR ran on 60 Vbeta and 13 Jbeta primers. The assay was immunoSEQ multiplex PCR, and TCRdb's table has in-frame clones only and misses some. The table has 210,000 or so clones, roughly 84% seen once. Sequencing was performed on PBMCs. The receptors here all came from a human donor in good health.

V gene TRBV5-1 combines with J gene TRBJ1-1; 7 bases agree with TRBD1. The V and J ends lost 3 bases and 0 bases, in that order; junction bases with no gene match: 5. The CDR3 covers 15 residues. The germline V gene encodes CDR1 SGHRS and CDR2 YFSETQ. CDR3 residues: CASSSTGQVNTEAFF. CDR3 DNA sequence: TGCGCCAGCAGCTCCACCGGACAGGTGAACACTGAAGCTTTCTTT.

This clone has just a few counts. This chain uses TRBV7-6 with TRBJ2-3; TRBD2 is a possible D gene (6 bases). The length of the CDR3 is 15 residues. The V and J ends lost 5 bases and 4 bases respectively, with 16 bases between them. Germline V gene data show CDR1 as SGHVS and CDR2 as FNYEAQ. The CDR3 sequence is CASSPTEGRADTQYF. The CDR3 nucleotides read TGTGCCAGCAGCCCGACGGAGGGCCGGGCAGATACGCAGTATTTT.

The chain couples TRBV7-9 to TRBJ2-3; 8 bases agree with TRBD2. CDR1 is SEHNR, CDR2 FQNEAQ, per germline (reference sequence). The CDR3 sequence is 17 residues long. The V and J ends lost 6 bases and 3 bases, in that order; junction bases with no gene match: 14. CDR3 sequence reads: CASSLTSGPARTDTQYF. The CDR3 DNA reads TGTGCCAGCAGTCTAACTAGCGGTCCGGCGAGGACAGATACGCAGTATTTT. Based on the CDR3 plus reference TRBV7-9 and TRBJ2-3, the full variable domain is DTGVSQNPRHKITKRGQNVTFRCDPISEHNRLYWYRQTLGQGPEFLTYFQNEAQLEKSRLLSDRFSAERPKGSFSTLEIQRTEQGDSAMYLCASSLTSGPARTDTQYFGPGTRLTVL.

This chain joins TRBV5-4 and TRBJ2-7; 12 bases are shared with TRBD1. V was pared by 5 bases and J by 7 bases, with 10 bases of the junction left unmatched. The germline CDR1 and CDR2 sequences are SGHNT and YYREEE (reference sequence). This CDR3 is built from 15 residues. The CDR3 protein is CASSYPGQGAREQYF. The DNA for the CDR3 is TGTGCCAGCAGTTACCCGGGACAGGGGGCGCGGGAGCAGTACTTC.

The rearrangement links TRBV5-6 to TRBJ1-3, with 9 positions matching TRBD1. The length of the CDR3 is 14 residues. CDR1 and CDR2 from the germline V gene are SGHDT and YYEEEE. The V segment lost 4 bases and the J segment 8 bases; nucleotides outside the gene matches: 7. The CDR3 DNA reads TGTGCCAGCAGCAAACAGGGGGCGAAGGACACCATATATTTT. This sequence encodes CASSKQGAKDTIYF.

This clone has only a few counts. The chain recombines TRBV4-1 with TRBJ1-2, with 7 bases identical to TRBD1. The CDR3 sequence is 16 residues long. Trimming removed 1 base from V and 4 bases from J; junction bases left unmatched: 9. Germline V gene sequence: CDR1 MGHRA, CDR2 YSYEKL. This CDR3 is CASSQALTGLGYGYTF. DNA of the CDR3: TGCGCCAGCAGCCAAGCCTTGACAGGGTTGGGCTATGGCTACACCTTC.

The chain joins TRBV6-6 to TRBJ2-4; possibly TRBD1 for D (6 bases). The CDR3 sequence is 15 residues long. Germline CDR1 and CDR2: MNHNY and SVGAGI (reference sequence). V lost 6 bases and J 0 bases, leaving 12 bases between the germline ends. The CDR3 reads CASSNRAIAKNIQYF. In DNA, the CDR3 is TGTGCCAGCAGCAACAGGGCGATAGCCAAAAACATTCAGTACTTC.

The chain uses TRBV7-2 and TRBJ2-1; 8 nucleotides match TRBD2. This CDR3 comprises 15 residues. Trimming removed 5 bases from V and 4 bases from J; junction bases left unmatched: 7. Per germline, CDR1 SGHTA and CDR2 FQGNSA. The CDR3 DNA reads TGTGCCAGCAGCCCTTGGCGGGGGGAATACAATGAGCAGTTCTTC. Protein sequence: CASSPWRGEYNEQFF.

The sample holds a few counts of this clone. The V and J genes are TRBV6-1 and TRBJ1-1; D is possibly TRBD1 (5 bases). This CDR3 is 13 amino acids long. The germline gives CDR1 MNHNS, CDR2 SASEGT. Trimming took 10 bases from V and 5 from J, leaving 17 bases between them. CDR3 DNA sequence: TGTGCCATGACCAGGGAGGTGGAAACTGAAGCTTTCTTT. This gives the protein CAMTREVETEAFF.

The chain recombines TRBV6-1 with TRBJ1-1, with D perhaps TRBD1 (6 bases). The CDR3 spans 17 residues. Germline V gives CDR1 MNHNS, CDR2 SASEGT. Trimming removed 0 bases from V and 0 bases from J, with 14 bases in between. The CDR3 reads CASSEAFWGPMNTEAFF. CDR3 DNA sequence: TGTGCCAGCAGTGAAGCCTTTTGGGGGCCCATGAACACTGAAGCTTTCTTT.

V usage is TRBV2 and J usage is TRBJ1-2, with 8 nucleotides matching TRBD1. The CDR3 loop spans 14 amino acids. Trimming at V came to 10 bases and at J to 3 bases, leaving 10 bases not matched to a gene. Germline values: CDR1 SNHLY, CDR2 FYNNEI. For the CDR3, the DNA is TGTGCCACCATCCGAGGACAGGGAGACTATGGCTACACCTTC. This gives the protein CATIRGQGDYGYTF.

The chain uses TRBV19 and TRBJ2-7; D remains unclear. Germline V gives CDR1 LNHDA, CDR2 SQIVND (reference sequence). V dropped 3 bases and J dropped 3 bases, with 12 bases sitting between them. The CDR3 sequence is 14 residues long. The CDR3 DNA reads as TGTGCCAGTAGTATGAGGAGTCAAGGCTACGAGCAGTACTTC. This translates into CASSMRSQGYEQYF.

The rearrangement joins TRBV13 to TRBJ2-7; tentatively, D is TRBD2 (7 bases). The CDR3 has 11 residues. In germline, CDR1 is PRHDT, CDR2 FYEKMQ (reference sequence). Trimming took 1 base from V and 12 from J, leaving 10 bases between them. The CDR3 region has the DNA TGTGCCAGCAGCTTAGCCGGGGGGCTGTACTTC. It codes for CASSLAGGLYF.

This sequence joins TRBV7-2 and TRBJ1-1; 7 bases match TRBD1. The V gene's germline CDR1 is SGHTA and CDR2 FQGNSA. CDR3 length: 13 residues. Trimming removed 5 bases from V and 4 bases from J; junction bases left unmatched: 4. CDR3 nucleotides: TGTGCCAGCAGCCAGGGGGGTACCACTGAAGCTTTCTTT. This translates into CASSQGGTTEAFF. Full variable domain (remainder filled in from reference TRBV7-2 and TRBJ1-1): GAGVSQSPSNKVTEKGKDVELRCDPISGHTALYWYRQSLGQGLEFLIYFQGNSAPDKSGLPSDRFSAERTGGSVSTLTIQRTQQEDSAVYLCASSQGGTTEAFFGQGTRLTVV.

The CDR3 DNA reads TGCGCCAGCAGCGTAATTGGGAGTGGAGGCACTGAAGCTTTCTTT. Encoded protein: CASSVIGSGGTEAFF. The J gene is TRBJ1-1, the V gene TRBV5-1; D is uncertain. Trimming removed 4 bases at V and 4 bases at J, with 17 bases between. Per the germline V gene, CDR1 is SGHRS and CDR2 is YFSETQ. The CDR3 is made up of 15 amino acids.

This clone was seen once. V and J are TRBV10-3 and TRBJ1-1, with 10 bases aligning to TRBD1. The trim removed 2 bases at V and 2 bases at J, leaving 8 bases unmatched. The CDR3 has 17 residues. CDR1 and CDR2 from the germline V gene are ENHRY and SYGVKD. The CDR3 loop reads CAISETTGGVRNTEAFF. DNA for the CDR3: TGTGCCATCAGTGAGACGACAGGGGGCGTCCGTAACACTGAAGCTTTCTTT.

The chain has TRBV6-5 and TRBJ2-7, with TRBD1 identical over 11 bases. The V gene end was trimmed by 4 bases and the J gene end by 4 bases; junction bases not matched to a gene: 6. The CDR3 covers 15 residues. Germline V gene sequence: CDR1 MNHEY, CDR2 SVGAGI. CDR3 in amino acids: CASSFFRDRGYEQYF. CDR3 sequence (DNA): TGTGCCAGCAGTTTTTTCCGGGACAGGGGGTACGAGCAGTACTTC.